This is a list of T cell receptor beta chains from one sample in a study of blood T cell repertoires in COVID-19. TCRdb's copy holds only in-frame clones and misses some; the assay was immunoSEQ multiplex PCR. This table has approximately 300,000 clones, 85% to 90% appearing once. The sequenced sample was peripheral blood. Receptors were obtained from a woman aged 50 to 65 with COVID-19, enrolled during active disease. CDR3s include the opening cysteine and the closing phenylalanine or tryptophan. The D gene is left open where the match is weak. Some rows mark clone size as missing; the rest say once, few, many or name a class of expanded clone.

j_call: TRBJ1-1; v_call: TRBV2; clone_size: -; d_call: -; cdr3_nt: TGTGCCAGCAGGTTACAGGGTGTGAACACTGAAGCTTTCTTT; cdr3_aa: CASRLQGVNTEAFF
j_call: TRBJ2-5; v_call: TRBV7-7; clone_size: -; d_call: TRBD2; cdr3_nt: TGTGCCAGCAGCTTAGGACTAGCGGGAGAGACCCAGTACTTC; cdr3_aa: CASSLGLAGETQYF
j_call: TRBJ1-1; v_call: TRBV5-8; clone_size: -; d_call: TRBD1; cdr3_nt: TGTGCCAACCGGAAGGGGGCCACTGAAGCTTTCTTT; cdr3_aa: CANRKGATEAFF
j_call: TRBJ2-5; v_call: TRBV24-1; clone_size: -; d_call: TRBD2; cdr3_nt: TGTGCCACCAGTGATGCCGGGACTAGCGGGAGGGCCCCAGAGACCCAGTACTTC; cdr3_aa: CATSDAGTSGRAPETQYF
j_call: TRBJ2-1; v_call: TRBV5-1; clone_size: -; d_call: -; cdr3_nt: TGCGCCAGCAGCTTGGATCAGGGGTCGTCCTACAATGAGCAGTTCTTC; cdr3_aa: CASSLDQGSSYNEQFF
j_call: TRBJ1-2; v_call: TRBV5-1; clone_size: -; d_call: -; cdr3_nt: TGCGCCAGCAGCTTGGCCTACAGCAACTATGGCTACACCTTC; cdr3_aa: CASSLAYSNYGYTF
j_call: TRBJ2-7; v_call: TRBV7-6; clone_size: -; d_call: TRBD1; cdr3_nt: TGTGCCAGCAGCTTAGCTTCAGGGGGTCCCTACGAGCAGTACTTC; cdr3_aa: CASSLASGGPYEQYF
j_call: TRBJ2-1; v_call: TRBV7-2; clone_size: once; d_call: TRBD2; cdr3_nt: TGTGCCAGCAGCACGACTAGCGGGAGGTGGAATGAGCAGTTCTTC; cdr3_aa: CASSTTSGRWNEQFF
j_call: TRBJ2-5; v_call: TRBV12-5; clone_size: -; d_call: TRBD2; cdr3_nt: TGTGCTAGTGGTACCTATAGCGGGAGGTACCAAGAGACCCAGTACTTC; cdr3_aa: CASGTYSGRYQETQYF
j_call: TRBJ1-1; v_call: TRBV4-3; clone_size: -; d_call: -; cdr3_nt: TGCGCCAGCAGCCCCGGAACAGGGAACACTGAAGCTTTCTTT; cdr3_aa: CASSPGTGNTEAFF
j_call: TRBJ2-5; v_call: TRBV27; clone_size: -; d_call: TRBD2; cdr3_nt: TGTGCCAGCCGGACTAGCGGGACAGAGACCCAGTACTTC; cdr3_aa: CASRTSGTETQYF
j_call: TRBJ1-2; v_call: TRBV4-1; clone_size: -; d_call: -; cdr3_nt: TGCGCCAGCAGCCAAGTTGGTTCGCGGGGCAGCGGAATGAGCGGCTACACCTTC; cdr3_aa: CASSQVGSRGSGMSGYTF
j_call: TRBJ1-1; v_call: TRBV30; clone_size: few; d_call: -; cdr3_nt: TGTGCCTGGAGTGTTCAGGTCCCCGCGTCAGCTTTCTTT; cdr3_aa: CAWSVQVPASAFF
j_call: TRBJ2-3; v_call: TRBV27; clone_size: once; d_call: TRBD2; cdr3_nt: TGTGCCAGCATCGGACTAGCGGGAGTTCGCACGGCAGATACGCAGTATTTT; cdr3_aa: CASIGLAGVRTADTQYF
j_call: TRBJ1-5; v_call: TRBV18; clone_size: once; d_call: TRBD1; cdr3_nt: TGTGCCAGCTCACCAGGGACAGAAAATCAGCCCCAGCATTTT; cdr3_aa: CASSPGTENQPQHF
j_call: TRBJ1-2; v_call: TRBV29-1; clone_size: -; d_call: TRBD1; cdr3_nt: TGCAGCGCTCAGACAGGGGGCTATGGCTACACCTTC; cdr3_aa: CSAQTGGYGYTF
j_call: TRBJ1-2; v_call: TRBV3-1/TRBV3-2; clone_size: -; d_call: -; cdr3_nt: TGTGCCAGCAGCCCGACAGGTACTGGCTACACCTTC; cdr3_aa: CASSPTGTGYTF
j_call: TRBJ1-5; v_call: TRBV21-1; clone_size: -; d_call: -; cdr3_nt: TGTGCCAGCAGCAAAGGCCTCGCGGGCCTCCCCCAGCATTTT; cdr3_aa: CASSKGLAGLPQHF
j_call: TRBJ1-6; v_call: TRBV18; clone_size: -; d_call: -; cdr3_nt: TGTGCCAGCCGGGACCAAACAGGGACACCCCTCCACTTT; cdr3_aa: CASRDQTGTPLHF
j_call: TRBJ2-2; v_call: TRBV11-3; clone_size: -; d_call: -; cdr3_nt: TGTGCCAGCAGCTCTTTTGGGGGCGCGGGCGGGGAGCTGTTTTTT; cdr3_aa: CASSSFGGAGGELFF
j_call: TRBJ1-6; v_call: TRBV3-1/TRBV3-2; clone_size: -; d_call: -; cdr3_nt: TGTGCCAGCAGCCAGGGGGGGCAGGGCAATTCACCCCTCCACTTT; cdr3_aa: CASSQGGQGNSPLHF
j_call: TRBJ2-1; v_call: TRBV24-1; clone_size: -; d_call: -; cdr3_nt: TGTGCCACCAGTGATTTGTTGTCAGACTCCTACAATGAGCAGTTCTTC; cdr3_aa: CATSDLLSDSYNEQFF
j_call: TRBJ1-5; v_call: TRBV3-1/TRBV3-2; clone_size: -; d_call: -; cdr3_nt: TGTGCCAGCAGCCAAGGACAGGTGGGGTATAGCAATCAGCCCCAGCATTTT; cdr3_aa: CASSQGQVGYSNQPQHF
j_call: TRBJ1-1; v_call: TRBV7-9; clone_size: -; d_call: -; cdr3_nt: TGTGCCAGCAGCTATACAGGGTCGGGCACTGAAGCTTTCTTT; cdr3_aa: CASSYTGSGTEAFF
j_call: TRBJ2-1; v_call: TRBV7-2; clone_size: -; d_call: -; cdr3_nt: TGTGCCAGCAGCTTCCGCTTCGGCGGTGAGCAGTTCTTC; cdr3_aa: CASSFRFGGEQFF
j_call: TRBJ1-2; v_call: TRBV27; clone_size: -; d_call: -; cdr3_nt: TGTGCCAGCAGCCCCCGGGGGGCAGTGCGTTTCTATGGCTACACCTTC; cdr3_aa: CASSPRGAVRFYGYTF
j_call: TRBJ2-1; v_call: TRBV13; clone_size: -; d_call: -; cdr3_nt: TGTGCCAGCAGCTTAGGCGGTCGGGGGTCCTACAATGAGCAGTTCTTC; cdr3_aa: CASSLGGRGSYNEQFF
j_call: TRBJ2-5; v_call: TRBV12-3/TRBV12-4; clone_size: -; d_call: -; cdr3_nt: TGTGCCAGCAGTTTAGGGGAGAACCAGTACTTC; cdr3_aa: CASSLGENQYF
j_call: TRBJ2-6; v_call: TRBV2; clone_size: once; d_call: TRBD2; cdr3_nt: TGTGCCAGCAGTGGGTTTCTAGCGGGAGTTTCAGGGGCCAACGTCCTGACTTTC; cdr3_aa: CASSGFLAGVSGANVLTF
j_call: TRBJ1-4; v_call: TRBV15; clone_size: -; d_call: TRBD1; cdr3_nt: TGTGCCACCAGCAGAGCGGGACAGGGTCAAATTGCTAATGAAAAACTGTTTTTT; cdr3_aa: CATSRAGQGQIANEKLFF
j_call: TRBJ2-2; v_call: TRBV9; clone_size: once; d_call: -; cdr3_nt: TGTGCCAGCAGCGTAGGCGTCAGGGGAACGAACACCGGGGAGCTGTTTTTT; cdr3_aa: CASSVGVRGTNTGELFF
j_call: TRBJ1-1; v_call: TRBV19; clone_size: -; d_call: TRBD1; cdr3_nt: TGTGCCAGTAGTATGACAGGGCAGGCTTTCTTT; cdr3_aa: CASSMTGQAFF
j_call: TRBJ2-5; v_call: TRBV30; clone_size: -; d_call: TRBD1; cdr3_nt: TGTGCCTGGGGGACAGGGTGGGAGACCCAGTACTTC; cdr3_aa: CAWGTGWETQYF
j_call: TRBJ1-5; v_call: TRBV3-1/TRBV3-2; clone_size: -; d_call: -; cdr3_nt: TGTGCCAGCAGCCAAGATCCCCAGGAAAATCAGCCCCAGCATTTT; cdr3_aa: CASSQDPQENQPQHF
j_call: TRBJ1-2; v_call: TRBV18; clone_size: -; d_call: TRBD1; cdr3_nt: TGTGCCAGCTCACGAACAGGGGGCGAAGACTATGGCTACACCTTC; cdr3_aa: CASSRTGGEDYGYTF